This T cell receptor (beta chain) was identified during a study of Ad26.COV2.S vaccination and SARS-CoV-2 variants. Across the whole study: The authors gave Ad26.COV2.S intramuscularly, either once or twice 56 days apart.

Profiled with immunoSEQ multiplex PCR; TCRdb holds only in-frame clones, not every one. Of about 280,000 clones in the sample, around 87% are singletons; the top ten hold approximately 3.3%. Documented treatment: around 19 received Ad26.COV2.S at low or high dose, single or two shots; about 5 received placebo; per-sample allocation not given. Collection of samples fell on day 63 after the first vaccine or placebo injection. The specimen comprised peripheral blood, sampled in a trial of Ad26.COV2.S vaccine versus placebo. The receptor comes from a person aged 18-65 years who received the Ad26.COV2.S COVID-19 vaccine or a placebo.

The CDR3 is CASSMVSAYEQYF. The CDR3 coding sequence is TGTGCCAGTAGTATGGTCAGCGCCTACGAGCAGTACTTC. The rearrangement uses TRBV19 and TRBJ2-7, with D uncertain. The CDR3 has 13 amino acids. Germline CDR1 LNHDA, CDR2 SQIVND (reference sequence). V was cut by 3 bases and J by 2 bases, with 8 bases left in between.